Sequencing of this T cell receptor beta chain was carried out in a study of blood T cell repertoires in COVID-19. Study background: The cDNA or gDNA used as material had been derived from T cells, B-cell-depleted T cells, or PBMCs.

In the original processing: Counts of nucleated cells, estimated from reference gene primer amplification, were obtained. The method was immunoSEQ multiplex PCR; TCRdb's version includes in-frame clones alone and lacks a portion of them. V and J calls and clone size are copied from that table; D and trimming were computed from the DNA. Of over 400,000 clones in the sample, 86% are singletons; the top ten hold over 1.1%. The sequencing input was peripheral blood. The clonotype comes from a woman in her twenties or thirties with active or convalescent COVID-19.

Here the CDR3 reads CASSLTPNTEAFF. In DNA, the CDR3 is TGTGCCAGCAGCTTAACACCGAACACTGAAGCTTTCTTT. The rearrangement joins TRBV7-2 to TRBJ1-1; D ambiguous. V gave up 2 bases and J gave up 1 base, with 5 bases separating them. The germline CDR1 and CDR2 sequences are SGHTA and FQGNSA. This CDR3 comprises 13 residues.